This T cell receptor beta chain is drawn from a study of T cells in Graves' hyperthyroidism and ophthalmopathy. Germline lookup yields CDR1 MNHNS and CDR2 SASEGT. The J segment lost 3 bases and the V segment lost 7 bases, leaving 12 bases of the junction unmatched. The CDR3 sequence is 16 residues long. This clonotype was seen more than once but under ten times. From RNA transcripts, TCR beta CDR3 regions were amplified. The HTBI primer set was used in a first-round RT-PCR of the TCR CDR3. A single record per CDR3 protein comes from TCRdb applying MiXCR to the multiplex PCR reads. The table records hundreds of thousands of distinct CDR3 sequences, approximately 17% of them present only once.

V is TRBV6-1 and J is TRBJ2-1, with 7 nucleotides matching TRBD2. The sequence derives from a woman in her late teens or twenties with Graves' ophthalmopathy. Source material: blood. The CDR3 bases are TGTGCCAGCAAAGACGCGGGAGCCTCCTACTACAATGAGCAGTTCTTC. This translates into CASKDAGASYYNEQFF.